This T cell receptor beta chain emerged from a study of PD-L1 blockade in urothelial cancer listed by TCRdb under 2017. A note on the overall study: Therapy was started in the mid-2010s for all patients, and atezolizumab 1,200 mg was administered intravenously every 3 weeks. About 85% of the roughly 29 patients were males with bladder-origin urothelial cancer, and about 65% of the roughly 30 reported a prior smoking history. An ECOG performance status of 0 or 1 was recorded for the patients, and 0 to 3 prior chemotherapy regimens had been received by the patients. Blood samples were analyzed at 3 weeks after treatment start (second dose) and at 6 weeks after treatment start. A median of about 140,000 T cells and some 90,000 unique TCRs was obtained from blood samples, and a median clonality of 0.080 was observed. Somatic, immune and clinical correlates of response to PD-L1 blockade with atezolizumab in urothelial cancer were the focus of an exploratory multi-omic analysis. Pretreatment tumor samples, along with matched peripheral blood collected serially before and after atezolizumab treatment, underwent TCR sequencing. Durable clinical benefit was defined as a progression-free survival longer than 6 months, and TCR features were additionally tested against progression-free survival and overall survival. In the same patients, whole exome sequencing and RNA sequencing of pretreatment tumors were performed in addition to TCR sequencing. Roughly 9 patients reached durable clinical benefit, while 15 to 20 patients did not. Pretreatment blood TCR-seq was available for about 30 patients, at least one posttreatment blood collection was obtained for some 25 patients, and tumor TCR-seq was available for some 25 patients. The investigation overall reported the following: Improved progression-free and overall survival was associated with having pretreatment peripheral blood TCR clonality below the median. Because the sample size was small (n ≈ 29) and many exploratory analyses were performed, the results are intended to be hypothesis-generating. Greater expansion of tumor-associated TCR clones in peripheral blood 3 weeks after the start of treatment was observed in patients with durable benefit (n of about 21, p = 0.022).

According to the germline V gene, CDR1 reads MGHRA and CDR2 reads YSYEKL. There are 17 amino acids in the CDR3, from cysteine to phenylalanine inclusive. The read is trimmed to its CDR3 DNA, 51 bases read in frame from base 1. Unmatched junction bases come to 6, with V trimmed by 2 bases and J by 5 bases. This clone has a handful of counts. The antigen this receptor binds is unknown. Base qualities were left out, and no much larger clone turns up one base away. This sample's time point label indicates: peripheral blood 6 weeks after treatment start. A cohort of about 31 patients with locally advanced or metastatic urothelial carcinoma, treated at Memorial Sloan Kettering on a trial protocol, was included. Peripheral blood mononuclear cells were collected pretreatment and during treatment, at between 1 and 8 total time points per patient. The Qiagen DNeasy Blood extraction kit was used to purify genomic DNA from total PBMCs and tumor samples. Collected pretreatment and during treatment, PBMCs were isolated and stored as previously described.

To estimate absolute template abundance from read counts, synthetic TCR analog templates were spiked into each PCR. Using the immunoSEQ assay, TCRbeta CDR3 regions were amplified from genomic DNA with bias-controlled V and J gene primers. Rearranged TCRbeta segments were sequenced at approximately 20X coverage. From the authors' description of their analysis: Sequencing errors were corrected by clustering, and CDR3s were annotated against IMGT so that V, D and J genes could be assigned. Downstream analyses used only productive TCRbeta rearrangements, leaving out any out-of-frame or stop-codon sequences. Clonality was calculated as one minus the Shannon entropy normalized by the log of the number of unique productive sequences. Clones differing between time points or between blood and tumor were identified using Fisher's exact test with Benjamini-Hochberg correction, with an adjusted p below 0.01 applied as the threshold. TCRdb obtained this table from immuneACCESS and retained in-frame rearrangements with V and J assigned. These tables miss some clones; where compared with another copy, unresolved V genes account for less than half of the shortfall, and the remainder is unexplained. V, J and clone size were drawn from that table, and D and trimming were deduced from the DNA. For this sample there are roughly 50,000 clones; 80% to 90% appear just once. The ten most abundant clones make up 8.8% of the sample.

The sequencing used PBMCs, collected around atezolizumab (anti-PD-L1) treatment. The receptor was derived from a man aged 65 to 85 with urothelial cancer. The sequence joins TRBV4-1 to TRBJ2-2; 12 junctional bases match TRBD2. The CDR3 sequence is CASSQLPLAGGTGELFF. The bases are TGCGCCAGCAGCCAACTCCCACTAGCGGGAGGTACCGGGGAGCTGTTTTTT.